These T cell receptor beta chains were read from a single sample in a study of T cell repertoires in cytomegalovirus infection. Their target antigens are unknown. TCRdb re-analysed the reads in MiXCR, keeping a single row per CDR3 protein. This table holds about 920,000 distinct CDR3 sequences, about 33% found once. This material consisted of cultured CD8+ T cells from PBMCs, taken from culture after CMV antigen stimulation. These receptors all come from a human donor in good health (CMV status not recorded). Some clones in this sample may be carry-over from other donors' samples. The CDR3 runs from the conserved cysteine through the conserved F or W. The D gene is left open where the match is weak. Not every row has a clone size; where given, it reads once, few, many or a size class.

>-|-|TRBV6-4|TRBJ1-1
TGTGCCAGCAGTGACTCCGTTCTGGGGAGGACTGAAGCTTTCTTT
CASSDSVLGRTEAFF
>-|-|TRBV19|TRBJ1-1
TGTGCCAGTAGTACCGCAGGCGGCCTCACTGAAGCTTTCTTT
CASSTAGGLTEAFF
>TRBD1|many|TRBV7-6|TRBJ1-1
TGTGCCAGCAGCTTAGAGGGACAGATGAACACTGAAGCTTTCTTT
CASSLEGQMNTEAFF
>-|-|TRBV5-6|TRBJ2-1
TGTGCCAGCAGCTTGGGTCACGATGAGCAGTTCTTC
CASSLGHDEQFF
>-|-|TRBV12-3/TRBV12-4|TRBJ2-3
TGTGCCAGCAGGGGGGTGGCAGATACGCAGTATTTT
CASRGVADTQYF
>-|-|TRBV18|TRBJ1-1
TGTGCCAGCTCACCACCGATGAGAGATGAAGCTTTCTTT
CASSPPMRDEAFF
>TRBD2|few|TRBV4-2|TRBJ2-3
TGTGCCAGCAAACTAGCGGGGGGGCCGTTCATGGGAGATACGCAGTATTTT
CASKLAGGPFMGDTQYF
>TRBD2|few|TRBV4-3|TRBJ2-5
TGCGCCAGCAGCCAAGATGAGAGCGGGGGTTACCAAGAGACCCAGTACTTC
CASSQDESGGYQETQYF
>-|-|TRBV7-6|TRBJ2-5
TGTGCCAGCAGCTTAGCTCACCGTGGGGGCGCGGGCGAGACCCAGTACTTC
CASSLAHRGGAGETQYF
>-|few|TRBV19|TRBJ2-1
TGTGCCAGTACCCCAGGCTTCGATGAGCAGTTCTTC
CASTPGFDEQFF
>-|-|TRBV19|TRBJ2-1
TGTGCCAGTAGTATCTTTGAGGGTTCCTACAATGAGCAGTTCTTC
CASSIFEGSYNEQFF
>-|-|TRBV6-6|TRBJ2-1
TGTGCCATCCGGGACTCCCCCTACAATGAGCAGTTCTTC
CAIRDSPYNEQFF
>-|once|TRBV7-1|TRBJ2-2
TGTGCCAGCAGCCCGGACCGTTTTCCTCCCGGGGAGCTGTTTTTT
CASSPDRFPPGELFF
>-|few|TRBV12-3/TRBV12-4|TRBJ1-4
TGTGCCAGCAGAAGGACTGTAAACCCTAATGAAAAACTGTTTTTT
CASRRTVNPNEKLFF
>-|-|TRBV2|TRBJ2-4
TGTGCCAGCAGATTACAGGGTACAAACATTCAGTACTTC
CASRLQGTNIQYF
>TRBD1|few|TRBV15|TRBJ1-5
TGTGCCACCAGCAACTACAGGGGACAGCCCCAGCATTTT
CATSNYRGQPQHF
>TRBD1|few|TRBV7-9|TRBJ1-2
TGTGCCAGCAGCTTAGAGCCAAGTCCGACAGGGGTATTTAACTATGGCTACACCTTC
CASSLEPSPTGVFNYGYTF
>TRBD1|few|TRBV7-3|TRBJ1-1
TGTGCCAGCAGCCTCACAGGGGTACTATTCCCTGAAGCTTTCTTT
CASSLTGVLFPEAFF
>-|few|TRBV4-3|TRBJ1-1
TGCGCCAGCAGCCAACTCCCGTTTGAAGCTTTCTTT
CASSQLPFEAFF
>-|-|TRBV3-1|TRBJ2-3
TGTGCCAGCAGCGCCATCATTGACGGGGGGCCCAGCACAGATACGCAGTATTTT
CASSAIIDGGPSTDTQYF
>-|many|TRBV7-2|TRBJ1-1
TGTGCCAGCAGCCTTCGACAGATCACTGAAGCTTTCTTT
CASSLRQITEAFF
>-|many|TRBV7-8|TRBJ1-5
TGTGCCAGCAGTTCGACCGAAAATAGCAATCAGCCCCAGCATTTT
CASSSTENSNQPQHF
>-|-|TRBV6-5|TRBJ1-1
TGTGCCAGCAGTTACTCGTCTTGGACAGAGAACACTGAAGCTTTCTTT
CASSYSSWTENTEAFF
>TRBD1|many|TRBV7-9|TRBJ2-3
TGTGCCAGCAGGGGACAGGGCGGAACAGATACGCAGTATTTT
CASRGQGGTDTQYF
>-|-|TRBV5-6|TRBJ2-3
TGTGCCAGCAGCTCCGAGACTTTAGATACGCAGTATTTT
CASSSETLDTQYF
>TRBD1|-|TRBV7-2|TRBJ2-1
TGTGCCAGCAGCCGTATGGGACAGAGTAACAATGAGCAGTTCTTC
CASSRMGQSNNEQFF
>-|many|TRBV7-8|TRBJ2-7
TGTGCCAGCAGCTCATCCGTCAGGGACCTAGCCTACGAGCAGTACTTC
CASSSSVRDLAYEQYF
>-|-|TRBV10-2|TRBJ2-1
TGCGCCAGCAGTGAGTACGGGGGTACGTACAATGAGCAGTTCTTC
CASSEYGGTYNEQFF
>-|-|TRBV28|TRBJ2-1
TGTGCCAGCACTCCTTCGCCGGTTGGTTACAATGAGCAGTTCTTC
CASTPSPVGYNEQFF
>-|-|TRBV6-2/TRBV6-3|TRBJ1-4
TGTGCCAGCCTAGAGGGACGACGGCTTGTTAATGAAAAACTGTTTTTT
CASLEGRRLVNEKLFF
>TRBD2|-|TRBV12-3/TRBV12-4|TRBJ2-3
TGTGCCAGCAGTCCTAGCGGGTTGATTTCAGATACGCAGTATTTT
CASSPSGLISDTQYF
>-|many|TRBV6-6|TRBJ2-1
TGTGCCAGCAGTTTTTCAACGAGCTCCTACAATGAGCAGTTCTTC
CASSFSTSSYNEQFF
>-|many|TRBV4-3|TRBJ1-1
TGCGCCAGCAGCCAGACCTTGGACAGCTTGAACACTGAAGCTTTCTTT
CASSQTLDSLNTEAFF
>-|many|TRBV10-3|TRBJ1-1
TGTGCCATCAGAAAGGGGCCAGAAGCTTTCTTT
CAIRKGPEAFF
>-|-|TRBV12-3/TRBV12-4|TRBJ1-5
TGTGCCAGCAGTTTTCATGATCAGCCCCAGCATTTT
CASSFHDQPQHF
>TRBD2|-|TRBV29-1|TRBJ2-7
TGCAGCGTTGAAAAAACTAGCGGGGACGAGCAGTACTTC
CSVEKTSGDEQYF
>TRBD1|few|TRBV7-8|TRBJ1-1
TGTGCCAGCAGCGATCGACAGGGGGTGGGCACTGAAGCTTTCTTT
CASSDRQGVGTEAFF
>-|-|TRBV19|TRBJ1-2
TGTGCCAGTAGTATTTTACCAGAAGCTAACTATGGCTACACCTTC
CASSILPEANYGYTF
>-|few|TRBV19|TRBJ2-3
TGTGCCAGTAGTATTCGGGAAGCGTACGATACGCAGTATTTT
CASSIREAYDTQYF
>-|-|TRBV20-1|TRBJ2-1
TGCAGTGCTAGAGATCGGTCCTTAGGGAATGAGCAGTTCTTC
CSARDRSLGNEQFF
>-|few|TRBV6-1|TRBJ1-1
TGTGCCAGCAAGGCCCCGGCGGGCACCACTGAAGCTTTCTTT
CASKAPAGTTEAFF
>-|-|TRBV7-9|TRBJ2-1
TGTGCCAGCAGCCCGGATTTGGACAATGAGCAGTTCTTC
CASSPDLDNEQFF
>TRBD1|few|TRBV27|TRBJ1-1
TGTGCCAGCAGTTTGGTCGGACAGGACCCTGAAGCTTTCTTT
CASSLVGQDPEAFF
>-|-|TRBV29-1|TRBJ2-5
TGCAGCGTTGACGGGTACACGCAAGAGACCCAGTACTTC
CSVDGYTQETQYF
>-|many|TRBV4-2|TRBJ2-7
TGTGCCAGCAGCTACCGGGGTAATTACGAGCAGTACTTC
CASSYRGNYEQYF
>-|-|TRBV3-1|TRBJ1-6
TGTGCCAGCAGCCAAGATCCCAGGGGAGGGTCACCCCTCCACTTT
CASSQDPRGGSPLHF
>-|-|TRBV19|TRBJ2-2
TGTGCCCTTCTGGGAAACACCGGGGAGCTGTTTTTT
CALLGNTGELFF
>-|many|TRBV7-6|TRBJ1-2
TGTGCCAGCAGCCAAGTTTTTGAAGGACCCAACTATGGCTACACCTTC
CASSQVFEGPNYGYTF
>-|many|TRBV12-3/TRBV12-4|TRBJ1-2
TGTGCCAGCAGCCCAAGGCCGGTCGATGGCTACACCTTC
CASSPRPVDGYTF
>-|few|TRBV7-8|TRBJ1-5
TGTGCCAGCAGCTTAACGACCGGGCCAGTAGGTTTAAATCAGCCCCAGCATTTT
CASSLTTGPVGLNQPQHF
>TRBD1|-|TRBV2|TRBJ1-2
TGTGCCAGCACACCAAAGGGGGACAGAATTTATGGCTACACCTTC
CASTPKGDRIYGYTF
>-|-|TRBV7-9|TRBJ1-4
TGTGCCAGCAGCCGTTTAACTGAAAAACTGTTTTTT
CASSRLTEKLFF
>-|many|TRBV7-2|TRBJ2-1
TGTGCCAGCAGCTTAGAAGACAGCTTCAATGAGCAGTTCTTC
CASSLEDSFNEQFF